This TCR beta chain stems from a study of molecular identifiers for immune sequencing clone quantification. The germline CDR1 and CDR2 sequences are SEHNR and FQNEAQ (reference sequence). With V trimmed by 3 bases and J by 8 bases, 6 bases remained unmatched. The CDR3 sequence is 14 residues long. This clonotype was detected ten times or more. MiXCR, run by TCRdb on the PCR reads, gives a single entry per CDR3 protein. The sample lists 600,000 to 650,000 distinct CDR3 sequences, just under 20% occurring once. The rearrangement joins TRBV7-9 to TRBJ1-4; 7 positions agree with TRBD1. This TCR was sampled from a human donor in good health. Some libraries in this study had Jurkat cell RNA spiked in. The specimen sequenced was naive CD8+ T cells from blood, with Jurkat cell RNA spiked in. Documented subset: FACS-sorted CD8+CD4-CCR7+CD45RA+ naive T cells. Here the CDR3 reads CASSFDRVYEKLFF. The CDR3 nucleotides are TGTGCCAGCAGCTTCGACAGGGTGTACGAAAAACTGTTTTTT.